Presented here are 13 T cell receptor beta chains from one specimen sequenced in a study of T cell repertoires in cytomegalovirus infection (dated by TCRdb to between 2017 and 2020). Sequencer: Illumina HiSeq 1500. The public sequencing data were trimmed at Q25 with fastp and processed into clonotypes with MiXCR by TCRdb, which kept only in-frame beta chains. Identical CDR3 protein sequences are pooled into one entry, listed with their most common genes and DNA. This sample gives approximately 100,000 distinct CDR3 sequences in total; about 25% of them show up just once. The top ten constitute about two fifths of the sample. The sequenced sample was CD8+ T cells from PBMCs. Receptor source: a human donor in good health (CMV status not recorded). Some clones in this sample may be carry-over from other donors' samples.

The V and J genes are TRBV5-5 and TRBJ2-7; no firm D call. Germline V gene data show CDR1 as SGHKS and CDR2 as YYEKEE (reference sequence). This CDR3 contains 12 residues. V lost 1 base, J lost 2 bases, and 4 bases lay in between. CDR3 DNA: TGTGCCAGCAGCTTGTTTCCCTACGAGCAGTACTTC. This codes for CASSLFPYEQYF.

The rearrangement links TRBV10-3 to TRBJ2-7; 11 bases match TRBD2. The CDR3 runs to 16 residues. With 4 bases clipped from V and 2 bases from J, the junction kept 7 bases outside the gene matches. CDR1 ENHRY and CDR2 SYGVKD come from the germline V gene. CDR3 amino acids: CAISASTSGKPYEQYF. The CDR3 DNA reads as TGTGCCATCAGTGCCTCGACTAGCGGGAAACCCTACGAGCAGTACTTC.

The chain has TRBV27 and TRBJ2-7; TRBD1 matches at 10 bases. V gave up 4 bases and J gave up 3 bases; unmatched junction bases: 6. Germline CDR1 and CDR2: MNHEY and SMNVEV (reference sequence). The CDR3 has 15 residues. CDR3: CASSSPGQGFYEQYF. The CDR3 DNA is TGTGCCAGCAGTTCTCCGGGACAGGGGTTCTACGAGCAGTACTTC.

About this clonotype itself: Its ends do not fully match the called genes, so a read error is possible. The chain links TRBV5-1 to TRBJ2-7, with 7 bases matching TRBD2. Germline V CDR1 and CDR2: SGHRS, YFSETQ. The CDR3 runs to 15 residues. In DNA, the CDR3 is TGCGCCAGCAGCTTGGGGGAGCGGGACTACTACGAACAGTACTTC. Translation gives CASSLGERDYYEQYF.

The rearrangement joins TRBV12-3 or TRBV12-4 to TRBJ1-1; 7 nucleotides line up with TRBD1. The CDR3 has 14 residues. The V and J ends lost 6 bases and 4 bases, in that order; junction bases with no gene match: 8. In DNA, the CDR3 is TGTGCCAGCAGGACCGACAGGGTTGGCACTGAAGCTTTCTTT. This gives the protein CASRTDRVGTEAFF.

The CDR3 protein is CASSLLRGGELFF. The CDR3, as DNA: TGTGCCAGCAGCCTCCTTAGGGGCGGGGAGCTGTTTTTT. The chain joins TRBV4-2 to TRBJ2-2, with TRBD1 as a possible D gene (5 bases). Germline-derived CDR1 and CDR2 are LGHNA and YNFKEQ. V lost 4 bases to trimming and J lost 7 bases, with 10 bases between them. The CDR3 totals 13 residues.

The table lists this clonotype with a few counts. The DNA for the CDR3 is TGTGCCAGCAACGGAGCCGGGACTAGCGGACGCACAGATACGCAGTATTTT. The encoded protein is CASNGAGTSGRTDTQYF. The chain links TRBV2 to TRBJ2-3; 11 bases are a match to TRBD2. Germline V CDR1 and CDR2: SNHLY, FYNNEI. V shed 7 bases and J 1 base; nucleotides not matched to a gene: 10. The CDR3 loop spans 17 amino acids.

This chain links TRBV28 with TRBJ2-5, with a weak D call TRBD2 (5 bases). Deletions cut 7 bases from V and 5 bases from J, with 17 bases between. Germline V gene data show CDR1 as MDHEN and CDR2 as SYDVKM. The length of the CDR3 is 14 residues. The CDR3 spells CASKSRRERETQYF. DNA of the CDR3: TGTGCCAGCAAAAGCCGACGAGAGCGGGAGACCCAGTACTTC.

This clonotype was counted a few times. The V gene is TRBV6-6, the J gene TRBJ1-6; D might be TRBD1 (6 bases). Trimming shortened V by 7 bases and J by 2 bases, and 15 bases separated the two germline ends. This CDR3 is built from 16 residues. Per germline, CDR1 MNHNY and CDR2 SVGAGI (reference sequence). The CDR3 here is CASNLQGIPYNSPLHF. For the CDR3, the DNA is TGTGCCAGCAACCTACAGGGTATCCCCTATAATTCACCCCTCCACTTT.

A few counts support this clonotype. The rearrangement links TRBV5-1 to TRBJ2-1, with D possibly being TRBD1 (6 bases). Germline-derived CDR1 and CDR2 are SGHRS and YFSETQ. The CDR3 consists of 15 residues. With 0 bases removed from V and 4 bases from J, the gap between germline ends came to 11 bases. CDR3 residues: CASSLEGQTYNEQFF. The CDR3 DNA sequence: TGCGCCAGCAGCTTGGAAGGACAGACTTACAATGAGCAGTTCTTC.

This clonotype was seen a handful of times. The chain is built from TRBV7-2 and TRBJ2-7, with 9 bases identical to TRBD1. The CDR3 extends over 16 amino acids. Losses at the gene ends were 2 bases for V and 2 bases for J; bases not matched to a gene: 7. Germline CDR1 reads SGHTA; CDR2 reads FQGNSA. Here the CDR3 reads CASSLYPDRGPYEQYF. The CDR3, as DNA: TGTGCCAGCAGCTTATATCCGGACAGGGGTCCCTACGAGCAGTACTTC. Full variable domain (outside the CDR3, taken from reference TRBV7-2 and TRBJ2-7): GAGVSQSPSNKVTEKGKDVELRCDPISGHTALYWYRQSLGQGLEFLIYFQGNSAPDKSGLPSDRFSAERTGGSVSTLTIQRTQQEDSAVYLCASSLYPDRGPYEQYFGPGTRLTVT.

In this sample, this clonotype turned up a few times. The V gene is TRBV29-1, the J gene TRBJ2-2, with a tentative D call TRBD1 (6 bases). The germline CDR1 and CDR2 sequences are SQVTM and ANQGSEA. This CDR3 contains 15 residues. Trimming took off 0 bases at V and 6 bases at J, with 14 bases between the two ends. CDR3 residues: CSVEDLQGRAGELFF. The CDR3 DNA is TGCAGCGTTGAAGATCTGCAGGGGCGCGCCGGGGAGCTGTTTTTT.

This clonotype has only a few counts. This rearrangement joins TRBV29-1 to TRBJ2-1, with D possibly TRBD1 on 6 matching bases. The length of the CDR3 is 14 residues. Trimming cost V 3 bases and J 3 bases, with 12 bases left between them. From germline, CDR1 is SQVTM and CDR2 ANQGSEA. The CDR3 sequence: CSVESTGHYNEQFF. The DNA for the CDR3 is TGCAGCGTTGAGTCTACAGGGCACTACAATGAGCAGTTCTTC.